Reported below is one TCR beta chain. This entry is derived from a study of molecular identifiers for immune sequencing clone quantification. TCRdb processed the PCR reads anew with MiXCR; each CDR3 protein has one entry. The table includes 490,000 or so distinct CDR3 sequences, about 25% detected once. The CDR3 spans 12 residues. Germline V CDR1 and CDR2: MGHRA, YSYEKL. The V gene lost 0 bases and the J gene lost 7 bases, with 6 bases spanning the gap. The receptor was isolated from a human donor in good health. Some libraries in this study had Jurkat cell RNA spiked in. The sample was naive CD8+ T cells from blood, with Jurkat cell RNA spiked in. Regarding subset: FACS-sorted CD8+CD4-CCR7+CD45RA+ naive T cells. The gene calls are TRBV4-1 and TRBJ2-5; D not resolved. The CDR3 DNA reads as TGCGCCAGCAGCCAAGATGGGCGGACCCAGTACTTC. It specifies CASSQDGRTQYF.